Listed here are 20 T cell receptor beta chains from one sample, sequenced in a study of T cells in Graves' hyperthyroidism and ophthalmopathy. Using RNA transcripts as the source, TCR beta CDR3 regions were amplified. HTBI primers were the set used in a first-round RT-PCR of the TCR CDR3. TCRdb re-derived calls from the multiplex PCR reads in MiXCR, one entry per CDR3 protein. The sample carries roughly 580,000 distinct CDR3 sequences, approximately 44% recorded once. Sequences were obtained from peripheral blood or thyroid tissue (not recorded which). Every receptor here comes from a woman aged 18-29 years with Graves' hyperthyroidism.

This clonotype appeared many times. The chain joins TRBV7-8 to TRBJ1-6; D unclear. V gave up 5 bases and J gave up 9 bases, with 8 bases separating them. CDR3 length: 12 amino acids. Germline V gives CDR1 SGHVS, CDR2 FQNEAQ. CDR3 coding DNA: TGTGCCAGCAGCCGACGGGTTTCACCCCTCCACTTT. Translated: CASSRRVSPLHF.

The rearrangement uses TRBV20-1 and TRBJ2-7; 8 nucleotides line up with TRBD2. CDR1 is DFQATT, CDR2 SNEGSKA, per germline (reference sequence). This CDR3 has 13 amino acids. The ends lost 6 bases at V and 0 bases at J; junction bases unmatched: 4. The CDR3 DNA sequence: TGCAGTGCGACCGGGACTAGCTCCTACGAGCAGTACTTC. Translation: CSATGTSSYEQYF.

The rearrangement links TRBV7-9 to TRBJ2-7; TRBD2 matches 7 bases. With V trimmed by 5 bases and J by 3 bases, 10 bases remained unmatched. The CDR3 extends over 15 amino acids. Germline CDR1 reads SEHNR; CDR2 reads FQNEAQ (reference sequence). This chain's CDR3 is CASSPLGGSDYEQYF. The CDR3 DNA sequence: TGTGCCAGCAGCCCTCTGGGCGGGAGTGACTACGAGCAGTACTTC.

The sample holds many counts of this clonotype. The chain links TRBV2 to TRBJ1-2; D unclear. The CDR3 has 13 amino acids. V was cut by 7 bases and J by 8 bases, with 17 bases left in between. Germline V gene data show CDR1 as SNHLY and CDR2 as FYNNEI. The CDR3 nucleotides read TGTGCCAGCACCCAGTGGGAGGAAACGGGCTACACCTTC. It yields the protein CASTQWEETGYTF.

The V gene is TRBV2, the J gene TRBJ1-2; D perhaps matches TRBD1 (5 bases). This CDR3 has 12 amino acids. Looked up from germline, CDR1 is SNHLY and CDR2 is FYNNEI. DNA for the CDR3: TGTGTCTTCGCCTGGCAGGGTTCGGGCTACACCTTC. Translation gives CVFAWQGSGYTF.

A note on this clonotype: At one boundary the junction diverges from the germline segment, which might be a read error. The chain couples TRBV10-3 to TRBJ1-4; 7 positions match TRBD1. The CDR3 extends over 16 amino acids. Germline loops: CDR1 ENHRY, CDR2 SYGVKD. The CDR3 region has the DNA TGTGCCATCAGTGACGCAAGACAGGGAACTAGTGAAAAACTGTTTTTT. It codes for CAISDARQGTSEKLFF.

With respect to this clonotype: Given the absence of the conserved phenylalanine or tryptophan at the CDR3 end, a read error is likely. The genes are TRBV2 and TRBJ1-1; no reliable D call. The V end lost 6 bases, the J end lost 5 bases, and 4 bases lay between the germline ends. The CDR3 is 10 residues long. Germline V gene data show CDR1 as SNHLY and CDR2 as FYNNEI. DNA of the CDR3: TGTGCCAGCAGGGGGACTGAAGCTTTCCTT. It specifies CASRGTEAFL.

This clonotype was recorded many times. V usage is TRBV7-6 and J usage is TRBJ2-5; TRBD2 is a possible D gene (6 bases). Germline assignment: CDR1 SGHVS and CDR2 FNYEAQ. The CDR3 length is 14 residues. The germline V and J ends were trimmed by 1 base and 3 bases, with 9 bases remaining between them. The CDR3, as DNA: TGTGCCAGCAGCTTAGTATCGGGGGAAGAGACCCAGTACTTC. Its protein product is CASSLVSGEETQYF.

The chain recombines TRBV7-9 with TRBJ1-2, with 8 nucleotides matching TRBD1. J gave up 4 bases and V 4 bases, and 8 bases lay outside the gene matches. Germline loops: CDR1 SEHNR, CDR2 FQNEAQ (reference sequence). The CDR3 length is 15 residues. CDR3 in amino acids: CASSSQGAEGYGYTF. CDR3 coding DNA: TGTGCCAGCAGCTCCCAGGGGGCTGAGGGCTATGGCTACACCTTC.

This clonotype has ten or more counts. The chain links TRBV7-9 to TRBJ1-3, with no clear D. CDR1 is SEHNR, CDR2 FQNEAQ, per germline (reference sequence). Deletions cut 3 bases from V and 0 bases from J, with 12 bases between. This CDR3 spans 16 amino acids. CDR3 sequence: CASSLDATTSGNTIYF. CDR3 nucleotide sequence: TGTGCCAGCAGCTTGGACGCGACCACCTCTGGAAACACCATATATTTT.

This clonotype was seen many times. This chain joins TRBV12-3 or TRBV12-4 and TRBJ1-2, with D tentatively TRBD1 (5 bases). This CDR3 has 13 amino acids. Between the trimmed V and J ends, which lost 6 bases and 6 bases, there was a span of 14 bases. The CDR3 nucleotides read TGTGCCAGCAGCCCGACACGGGGCGATGGCTACACCTTC. The encoded protein is CASSPTRGDGYTF.

Only a few counts were recorded for this clonotype. The rearrangement joins TRBV11-2 to TRBJ2-5, with no clear D. This CDR3 is 15 amino acids long. V lost 1 base and J 4 bases, leaving 13 bases between the germline ends. Germline loops: CDR1 SGHAT, CDR2 FQNNGV. For the CDR3, the DNA is TGTGCCAGCAGCTTAGGGGTACCCCGAGGAGAGACCCAGTACTTC. The encoded protein is CASSLGVPRGETQYF.

V gene TRBV19 combines with J gene TRBJ1-2, with 8 bases that match TRBD1. After removal of 6 bases from V and 2 bases from J, the junction contained 8 bases not matched to a gene. This CDR3 is 15 amino acids long. Germline V gene data show CDR1 as LNHDA and CDR2 as SQIVND (reference sequence). The CDR3: CASSPDRGRNYGYTF. In DNA form, the CDR3 reads TGTGCCAGTAGCCCAGACAGGGGACGGAACTATGGCTACACCTTC.

This chain joins TRBV15 and TRBJ2-5; D tentatively fits TRBD1 or TRBD2 (7 bases each). V was shortened by 0 bases and J by 1 base, with 15 bases between the two germline ends. CDR1 and CDR2 from the germline V gene are LNHNV and YYDKDF (reference sequence). The CDR3 contains 17 residues. The CDR3 DNA follows: TGTGCCACCAGCAGAGAAGGCAGGGGGGGGAGCCAAGAGACCCAGTACTTC. Translation gives CATSREGRGGSQETQYF.

Comment on this clonotype: At one end, the junction sequence differs from germline, possibly due to a read error. CDR3 nucleotide sequence: TGCGCCAGCAGCCAAGACCCTGGGACTAGCGGGGTAGAGACCCAGTACTTC. It translates to CASSQDPGTSGVETQYF. The V call is TRBV7-3, the J call TRBJ2-5; 13 nucleotides align to TRBD2. CDR3 size: 17 residues. Germline CDR1 is SGHTA and CDR2 is FQGTGA.

At least ten counts were recorded for this clonotype. The V call is TRBV29-1, the J call TRBJ1-1; maybe TRBD1 (5 bases). The CDR3 is 13 amino acids. V was shortened by 4 bases and J by 0 bases, with 9 bases between the two germline ends. CDR1 and CDR2 from the germline V gene are SQVTM and ANQGSEA. As DNA, the CDR3 is TGCAGCGTTGCGCGGGGGATGAACACTGAAGCTTTCTTT. It yields the protein CSVARGMNTEAFF.

This clonotype showed up many times. The chain links TRBV2 to TRBJ1-5, with D maybe TRBD1 (6 bases). Germline CDR1 reads SNHLY; CDR2 reads FYNNEI. V lost 10 bases and J lost 6, with 10 bases in between. CDR3 length: 11 residues. This chain's CDR3 is CATPGAQPQHF. The CDR3 DNA reads TGTGCCACCCCGGGGGCTCAGCCCCAGCATTTT.

For this clonotype: The germline gene is not matched at one end of the junction; a read error may be the cause. The CDR3: CASSQPVRNTEAFF. The DNA for the CDR3 is TGCGCCAGCAGCCAGCCCGTCAGGAACACTGAAGCTTTCTTT. This chain joins TRBV7-3 and TRBJ1-1; the D is unclear. CDR3 length: 14 residues. Per germline, CDR1 SGHTA and CDR2 FQGTGA.

The chain recombines TRBV5-1 with TRBJ1-5; weak D call: TRBD1 (6 bases). Germline V gene data show CDR1 as SGHRS and CDR2 as YFSETQ. V dropped 5 bases and J dropped 4 bases, with 10 bases sitting between them. The CDR3 runs 13 residues. The CDR3 DNA sequence: TGCGCCAGCAGTGGACAGCTTAATCAGCCCCAGCATTTT. Residues: CASSGQLNQPQHF.

This chain uses TRBV15 with TRBJ1-2; no firm D call. The CDR3 runs to 12 residues. The germline V and J ends were trimmed by 4 bases and 9 bases, with 12 bases remaining between them. CDR1 is LNHNV, CDR2 YYDKDF, per germline (reference sequence). In DNA, the CDR3 is TGTGCCACCAGCACATCAGGTTTAAGCTACACCTTC. It specifies CATSTSGLSYTF.